These T cell receptor beta chains were read from a single sample in a study of Ad26.COV2.S vaccination and SARS-CoV-2 variants. The table came from immunoSEQ multiplex PCR; TCRdb's copy has only in-frame clones and leaves some out. The data show 300,000 to 350,000 clones, around 84% seen once. This sample comprised peripheral blood, obtained in a trial of Ad26.COV2.S vaccine versus placebo. These receptors were obtained from a person between 18 and 59 years old who received the Ad26.COV2.S COVID-19 vaccine or a placebo. The CDR3 runs from the conserved cysteine through the conserved F or W. D genes are given only for firm matches. Clone size, where shown, is once, few, many, or a class for clones that have expanded.

J gene: TRBJ1-2
D gene: TRBD1
clone size: NA
V gene: TRBV27
CDR3 DNA: TGTGCCAGCAGTTCCAATACCGGACAGGGGGTGACCAACTATGGCTACACCTTC
CDR3 protein: CASSSNTGQGVTNYGYTF

J gene: TRBJ2-1
D gene: NA
clone size: NA
V gene: TRBV7-6
CDR3 DNA: TGTGCCAGCAGCTACCGAACGGGCGACAATGAGCAGTTCTTC
CDR3 protein: CASSYRTGDNEQFF

J gene: TRBJ1-2
D gene: NA
clone size: NA
V gene: TRBV18
CDR3 DNA: TGTGCCAGCACCGGGGGAGACTATGGCTACACCTTC
CDR3 protein: CASTGGDYGYTF

J gene: TRBJ2-1
D gene: TRBD1
clone size: NA
V gene: TRBV28
CDR3 DNA: TGTGCCAGCAGTTTAGTCTGGACAGGGGTTTACAATGAGCAGTTCTTC
CDR3 protein: CASSLVWTGVYNEQFF

J gene: TRBJ1-1
D gene: NA
clone size: NA
V gene: TRBV5-1
CDR3 DNA: TGCGCCAGCAGCCCGCTGGCGGGACTGAACACTGAAGCTTTCTTT
CDR3 protein: CASSPLAGLNTEAFF

J gene: TRBJ2-3
D gene: TRBD2
clone size: NA
V gene: TRBV6-1
CDR3 DNA: TGTGCCAGCAGTGATATAGCGGGGATCACAGATACGCAGTATTTT
CDR3 protein: CASSDIAGITDTQYF

J gene: TRBJ1-5
D gene: NA
clone size: NA
V gene: TRBV18
CDR3 DNA: TGTGCCAGCTCACCTTCCCGTTGGAGGGACAATCAGCCCCAGCATTTT
CDR3 protein: CASSPSRWRDNQPQHF

J gene: TRBJ1-5
D gene: NA
clone size: NA
V gene: TRBV14
CDR3 DNA: TGTGCCAGCAGCCAATGGGAAGGTCAGCCCCAGCATTTT
CDR3 protein: CASSQWEGQPQHF

J gene: TRBJ2-3
D gene: TRBD2
clone size: NA
V gene: TRBV5-1
CDR3 DNA: TGCGCCAGCAGCTTGGTAGCGGGGGGGAGCACAGTCGATACGCAGTATTTT
CDR3 protein: CASSLVAGGSTVDTQYF

J gene: TRBJ2-7
D gene: NA
clone size: once
V gene: TRBV30
CDR3 DNA: TGTGCCTGGAGTGACCGGACAGATTTGTACTTC
CDR3 protein: CAWSDRTDLYF

J gene: TRBJ2-7
D gene: NA
clone size: NA
V gene: TRBV11-2
CDR3 DNA: TGTGCCAGCAGCTATGGGCCCGGTGGGCAGAGATACTTC
CDR3 protein: CASSYGPGGQRYF

J gene: TRBJ2-5
D gene: NA
clone size: NA
V gene: TRBV3-1/TRBV3-2
CDR3 DNA: TGTGCCAGCAGCCAAGGCCGGGGCCTAGTTGGAGAGACCCAGTACTTC
CDR3 protein: CASSQGRGLVGETQYF

J gene: TRBJ1-2
D gene: NA
clone size: NA
V gene: TRBV30
CDR3 DNA: TGTGCCTGGAGTGGGGGGGCCTATGGCTACACCTTC
CDR3 protein: CAWSGGAYGYTF

J gene: TRBJ2-5
D gene: NA
clone size: NA
V gene: TRBV29-1
CDR3 DNA: TGCAGCGTTCGAGCGGACTTCGGGACCCAGTACTTC
CDR3 protein: CSVRADFGTQYF

J gene: TRBJ2-1
D gene: TRBD2
clone size: NA
V gene: TRBV29-1
CDR3 DNA: TGCAGCGTAAAACCACTAGCGGGGGCTAGGGATGAGCAGTTCTTC
CDR3 protein: CSVKPLAGARDEQFF

J gene: TRBJ1-4
D gene: NA
clone size: NA
V gene: TRBV19
CDR3 DNA: TGTGCCAGTAGTATAGCTACTAAACAGGGTGGAAATGAAAAACTGTTTTTT
CDR3 protein: CASSIATKQGGNEKLFF

J gene: TRBJ2-6
D gene: NA
clone size: NA
V gene: TRBV5-4
CDR3 DNA: TGTGCCAGCAGGGGAATTATAGGGGACCCTGGGGCCAACGTCCTGACTTTC
CDR3 protein: CASRGIIGDPGANVLTF

J gene: TRBJ2-7
D gene: NA
clone size: NA
V gene: TRBV10-1
CDR3 DNA: TGCGCCAGCAGTCAGGGTGCTACTGGCTACGAGCAGTACTTC
CDR3 protein: CASSQGATGYEQYF

J gene: TRBJ2-1
D gene: TRBD2
clone size: NA
V gene: TRBV5-1
CDR3 DNA: TGCGCCAGCAGCTTGGGAGGGACTAGCGGGGGCACTCTCAATGAGCAGTTCTTC
CDR3 protein: CASSLGGTSGGTLNEQFF

J gene: TRBJ1-2
D gene: TRBD1
clone size: once
V gene: TRBV5-6
CDR3 DNA: TGTGCCAGCAGCACGGGACAGGGGGCGGCGGGCTACACCTTC
CDR3 protein: CASSTGQGAAGYTF

J gene: TRBJ1-1
D gene: TRBD1
clone size: NA
V gene: TRBV9
CDR3 DNA: TGTGCCAGCAGCGAGGGGACAGTCAAGAACACTGAAGCTTTCTTT
CDR3 protein: CASSEGTVKNTEAFF

J gene: TRBJ1-1
D gene: NA
clone size: NA
V gene: TRBV19
CDR3 DNA: TGTGCCAGTAGTTTTTCGAACACTGAAGCTTTCTTT
CDR3 protein: CASSFSNTEAFF

J gene: TRBJ1-2
D gene: NA
clone size: once
V gene: TRBV6-2/TRBV6-3
CDR3 DNA: TGTGCCAGCAGTAGGGCCGCCTATGGCTACACCTTC
CDR3 protein: CASSRAAYGYTF

J gene: TRBJ1-5
D gene: TRBD1
clone size: NA
V gene: TRBV12-3/TRBV12-4
CDR3 DNA: TGTGCCAGCAGCCCGGACAGGCTTGGGCCCCAGCATTTT
CDR3 protein: CASSPDRLGPQHF

J gene: TRBJ1-6
D gene: NA
clone size: many
V gene: TRBV7-9
CDR3 DNA: TGTGCCAGCAGCTTAACACAGGGAAGGAATTCACCCCTCCACTTT
CDR3 protein: CASSLTQGRNSPLHF

J gene: TRBJ1-4
D gene: TRBD1
clone size: NA
V gene: TRBV18
CDR3 DNA: TGTGCCAGCTCACTACCGGACAGGGGGCTTTCCAATGAAAAACTGTTTTTT
CDR3 protein: CASSLPDRGLSNEKLFF

J gene: TRBJ1-1
D gene: NA
clone size: NA
V gene: TRBV28
CDR3 DNA: TGTGCCAGCACCATAGGGGGGGGCGGGAACACTGAAGCTTTCTTT
CDR3 protein: CASTIGGGGNTEAFF

J gene: TRBJ1-6
D gene: NA
clone size: NA
V gene: TRBV4-3
CDR3 DNA: TGCGCCAGCAGCCATGGACAGCGGGTTAATTCACCCCTCCACTTT
CDR3 protein: CASSHGQRVNSPLHF

J gene: TRBJ2-3
D gene: NA
clone size: once
V gene: TRBV1
CDR3 DNA: TGCACCAGCAGCCAATCTTGTTCGGGGGGGCGGCCGATACTCACAGATACGCAGTATTTT
CDR3 protein: CTSSQSCSGGRPILTDTQYF

J gene: TRBJ2-1
D gene: TRBD2
clone size: NA
V gene: TRBV9
CDR3 DNA: TGTGCCAGCAGCGCCGGGACTAGCGGGGGACCCTACAATGAGCAGTTCTTC
CDR3 protein: CASSAGTSGGPYNEQFF